One and the same sample provided the 19 T cell receptor beta chains below, sequenced in a study of CD8 T cells in ankylosing spondylitis. A single record per CDR3 protein comes from TCRdb applying MiXCR to the 5' RACE reads. The data contain about 160,000 distinct CDR3 sequences, around 18% of them singletons. The sample comprised blood, either unsorted or a sorted T cell fraction (not recorded which). Receptor source: a male donor with ankylosing spondylitis or in good health (not recorded which).

This clonotype was seen only a few times. The V and J genes are TRBV6-5 and TRBJ2-7, with 7 bases fitting TRBD1. The CDR3 runs to 19 residues. Trimming took 0 bases from V and 2 from J; bases not matched to a gene: 16. Per germline, CDR1 MNHEY and CDR2 SVGAGI. Here the CDR3 reads CASSYSIQGVAIPTYEQYF. As DNA, the CDR3 is TGTGCCAGCAGTTACTCGATCCAGGGGGTTGCTATACCAACCTACGAGCAGTACTTC.

The chain links TRBV7-9 to TRBJ2-2; tentatively, D is TRBD1 (6 bases). The CDR3 is 15 amino acids. Between the trimmed V and J ends, which lost 5 bases and 3 bases, there was a span of 13 bases. Germline loops: CDR1 SEHNR, CDR2 FQNEAQ (reference sequence). CDR3 loop: CASSRDKGDTGELFF. The CDR3 nucleotides read TGTGCCAGCAGCCGGGACAAAGGAGACACCGGGGAGCTGTTTTTT.

The sample holds a few counts of this clonotype. This chain joins TRBV20-1 and TRBJ2-7; 13 bases agree with TRBD2. After removal of 5 bases from V and 3 bases from J, the junction contained 4 bases not matched to a gene. The CDR3 totals 14 residues. The germline CDR1 and CDR2 sequences are DFQATT and SNEGSKA (reference sequence). CDR3 amino acids: CSASRTSGSYEQYF. In DNA form, the CDR3 reads TGCAGTGCTTCAAGGACTAGCGGGAGCTACGAGCAGTACTTC.

This rearrangement joins TRBV27 to TRBJ2-7; D gene ambiguous. V was cut by 6 bases and J by 2 bases, with 11 bases left in between. CDR3 length: 13 amino acids. CDR1 and CDR2 from the germline V gene are MNHEY and SMNVEV (reference sequence). In DNA form, the CDR3 reads TGTGCCAGCAGGGGTTCGGTAACCTACGAGCAGTACTTC. It encodes CASRGSVTYEQYF.

This clonotype was counted at least ten times. The chain joins TRBV12-3 or TRBV12-4 to TRBJ1-2, with D tentatively TRBD1 (5 bases). This CDR3 has 14 residues. Deletions cut 4 bases from V and 5 bases from J, with 14 bases between. The CDR3 DNA sequence: TGTGCCAGCAGTTCCGGGACCATAACTTATGGCTACACCTTC. Translated, it gives CASSSGTITYGYTF.

Within the sample, this clonotype is medium-sized (0.01 to 0.1%). V usage is TRBV28 and J usage is TRBJ1-1, with D perhaps TRBD1 (5 bases). The germline V and J ends were trimmed by 3 bases and 1 base, with 15 bases remaining between them. CDR3 size: 16 residues. Germline V gene lookup returns CDR1 MDHEN and CDR2 SYDVKM. CDR3 bases: TGTGCCAGCAGTTTTAGTTACGGGGGAGCGAACACTGAAGCTTTCTTT. It encodes CASSFSYGGANTEAFF.

In its sample, this clonotype was seen many times. CDR3 amino acids: CASRGFLTEAFF. CDR3 DNA: TGTGCCAGCCGGGGGTTCCTCACTGAAGCTTTCTTT. The chain joins TRBV2 to TRBJ1-1; D is possibly TRBD1 (5 bases). CDR3 size: 12 residues. V gave up 8 bases and J gave up 4 bases, with 11 bases separating them. From germline, CDR1 is SNHLY and CDR2 FYNNEI.

The chain is built from TRBV30 and TRBJ2-2; a possible D gene is TRBD1 (6 bases). Germline V gene lookup returns CDR1 GTSNPN and CDR2 SVGIG (reference sequence). Trimming stripped 2 bases from V and 5 bases from J, with 9 bases between. This CDR3 has 13 residues. CDR3 sequence (DNA): TGTGCCTGGAGTTTACAGGGTACCGGGGAGCTGTTTTTT. The encoded protein is CAWSLQGTGELFF.

This clonotype was counted only a few times. The chain carries TRBV24-1 and TRBJ2-5, with 7 bases that match TRBD2. CDR1 KGHDR and CDR2 SFDVKD come from the germline V gene. V lost 6 bases and J lost 5; bases outside the gene matches: 5. This CDR3 has 13 amino acids. CDR3 protein: CATSLRELETQYF. CDR3 sequence (DNA): TGTGCCACCAGTTTGCGGGAGTTGGAGACCCAGTACTTC.

The chain recombines TRBV7-2 with TRBJ2-2, with D uncertain. The CDR3 length is 13 residues. Germline CDR1 and CDR2: SGHTA and FQGNSA. V was cut by 3 bases and J by 6 bases, with 8 bases left in between. CDR3 sequence: CASSFKWSGELFF. The CDR3 DNA is TGTGCCAGCAGCTTTAAGTGGTCCGGGGAGCTGTTTTTT.

The table lists this clonotype with many counts. The chain combines TRBV10-2 with TRBJ2-5, with 14 bases lining up with TRBD2. The CDR3 loop spans 17 amino acids. Germline V lookup: CDR1 WSHSY, CDR2 SAAADI. V gave up 4 bases and J gave up 3 bases; unmatched junction bases: 7. The CDR3 DNA is TGCGCCAGCAGTGTCACCGGGACTAGCGGGAGTAAAGAGACCCAGTACTTC. Residues: CASSVTGTSGSKETQYF.

Comments on this clonotype: This could be a read error, since a much larger clone is one nucleotide away. The gene calls are TRBV13 and TRBJ1-1, with 7 positions matching TRBD1. This CDR3 region has 13 residues. Germline CDR1 is PRHDT and CDR2 is FYEKMQ (reference sequence). CDR3 coding DNA: TGTACCAGCAGGGGACAGCTGAACACTGAAGCTTTCTTT. Translated, it gives CTSRGQLNTEAFF. The whole variable domain, remainder taken from reference TRBV13 and TRBJ1-1, is AAGVIQSPRHLIKEKRETATLKCYPIPRHDTVYWYQQGPGQDPQFLISFYEKMQSDKGSIPDRFSAQQFSDYHSELNMSSLELGDSALYFCTSRGQLNTEAFFGQGTRLTVV.

This clonotype appeared a few times. The V gene is TRBV7-2, the J gene TRBJ2-1, with D hard to call. V lost 1 base to trimming and J lost 4 bases, with 14 bases between them. Germline V gives CDR1 SGHTA, CDR2 FQGNSA. CDR3 size: 16 residues. CDR3 coding DNA: TGTGCCAGCAGCTTAGTGGGCGGACGCCAGTACAATGAGCAGTTCTTC. Amino acids: CASSLVGGRQYNEQFF.

This clonotype was counted ten times or more. The gene calls are TRBV6-1 and TRBJ1-5; 7 bases align to TRBD1. Germline V gives CDR1 MNHNS, CDR2 SASEGT. Trimming took 4 bases from V and 6 from J; bases not matched to a gene: 6. This CDR3 region has 14 residues. CDR3 in DNA: TGTGCCAGCAGTGCCATGCAGGGGGGTCAGCCCCAGCATTTT. It translates to CASSAMQGGQPQHF.

The chain links TRBV4-1 to TRBJ1-4; D ambiguous. This CDR3 spans 15 amino acids. Germline V gene data show CDR1 as MGHRA and CDR2 as YSYEKL. Trimming shortened V by 5 bases and J by 8 bases, and 18 bases separated the two germline ends. The CDR3 is CASSSTGGSREKLFF. CDR3 DNA: TGCGCCAGCAGCTCAACGGGTGGGTCGAGAGAAAAACTGTTTTTT.

This clonotype was seen ten or more times. This chain connects TRBV6-6 to TRBJ2-5; D unclear. CDR1 and CDR2 (germline): MNHNY, SVGAGI (reference sequence). The CDR3 totals 13 residues. With 0 bases removed from V and 4 bases from J, the gap between germline ends came to 6 bases. The CDR3: CASSYSGGETQYF. Here the CDR3 DNA reads TGTGCCAGCAGTTACTCGGGTGGAGAGACCCAGTACTTC.

The V call is TRBV27, the J call TRBJ2-1, with 8 bases fitting TRBD2. The trim removed 6 bases at V and 9 bases at J, leaving 7 bases unmatched. Per the germline V gene, CDR1 is MNHEY and CDR2 is SMNVEV (reference sequence). The CDR3 is made up of 13 amino acids. This chain's CDR3 is CASRGLVDAEQFF. The CDR3 DNA follows: TGTGCCAGCAGGGGACTAGTAGATGCTGAGCAGTTCTTC.

There are a few counts of this clonotype. The chain combines TRBV5-4 with TRBJ2-2; D gene uncertain. The V gene's germline CDR1 is SGHNT and CDR2 YYREEE (reference sequence). V lost 0 bases and J lost 7, with 7 bases in between. This CDR3 has 13 amino acids. CDR3 loop: CASSLVVNGELFF. The CDR3 nucleotides read TGTGCCAGCAGCTTGGTTGTTAACGGGGAGCTGTTTTTT.

In its sample, this clonotype was seen a few times. The V and J genes are TRBV12-3 or TRBV12-4 and TRBJ2-7; tentative D call: TRBD2 (5 bases). There are 13 residues in the CDR3. V lost 6 bases to trimming and J lost 0 bases, with 9 bases between them. The CDR3 loop is CASRDSPSYEQYF. The DNA of the CDR3 is TGTGCCAGCAGGGACTCCCCCTCCTACGAGCAGTACTTC.